This T cell receptor (beta chain) originates from a study of blood T cell repertoires in COVID-19. Study context: The United States, Italy and Spain supplied acute and convalescent COVID-19 samples. Nucleic acid was either cDNA or gDNA, and it came from T cells, B-cell-depleted T cells, or PBMCs.

In the source study's methods: Scientists estimated how many nucleated cells there were by amplifying reference gene primers. Sequencing was performed with immunoSEQ multiplex PCR; in TCRdb, only in-frame clones are kept and a portion is missing. D and trimming come from the DNA, and the V and J calls and clone size come from that table. The sample gives 220,000 or so clones, around 83% of which show up once; 8% to 10% is in the top ten. V was clipped by 0 bases and J by 1 base, with 8 bases between them. This CDR3 contains 15 residues. Per the germline V gene, CDR1 is SGHTA and CDR2 is FQGTGA. Seattle patients were enrolled during active infection and followed longitudinally.

The TCR comes from a woman over 75 with COVID-19, enrolled during active disease. The genes are TRBV7-3 and TRBJ2-3; D gene unclear. The source material was peripheral blood. This CDR3 is CASSLTTYGTDTQYF. CDR3 nucleotides: TGTGCCAGCAGCTTAACGACTTACGGCACAGATACGCAGTATTTT.